This T cell receptor beta chain was sequenced for a study of shared clonotypes between healthy human individuals. TCRdb's table, derived via immunoSEQ multiplex PCR, lists solely in-frame clones and lacks some. This sample has about 2.4 million clones, with more than 80% found just once. Sequencing was performed on naive CD4+ T cells sorted from blood. The subset was: CD45RA+ positively selected. The clonotype was recovered from a man younger than 35 in good health.

DNA of the CDR3: TGTGCCAGCAGCTTTAATCCCCAGGGAAGCGCAGATACGCAGTATTTT. Protein: CASSFNPQGSADTQYF. The J gene is TRBJ2-3, the V gene TRBV7-9; D may be TRBD1 (5 bases). Germline V gene sequence: CDR1 SEHNR, CDR2 FQNEAQ (reference sequence). V was clipped by 3 bases and J by 4 bases, with 17 bases between them. CDR3 length: 16 amino acids.